The clone carrying this T cell receptor beta chain has more than one count but fewer than ten. The sample originates from a study of T cells in Graves' hyperthyroidism and ophthalmopathy. The source material, RNA transcripts, was used to amplify TCR beta CDR3 regions. A set of HTBI primers served as the primers for a first-round RT-PCR of the TCR CDR3. TCRdb used MiXCR to reprocess the multiplex PCR reads, holding one entry per CDR3 protein. The sample consists of approximately 430,000 distinct CDR3 sequences, around 14% of them appearing once. V gave up 0 bases and J gave up 5 bases, with 9 bases separating them. The CDR3 spans 13 residues. Germline V gives CDR1 SGHNT, CDR2 YYREEE (reference sequence).

Sequencing was done on a sample of blood. The chain recombines TRBV5-4 with TRBJ2-7; D gene uncertain. The source is a young woman with Graves' hyperthyroidism. In nucleotides, the CDR3 is TGTGCCAGCAGCTTGGCCGCATTTGACGAGCAGTACTTC. This encodes CASSLAAFDEQYF.